The T cell receptor (beta chain) described here comes from a study of blood T cell repertoires in COVID-19. About the study: The United States, Italy and Spain supplied acute and convalescent COVID-19 samples. T cells, B-cell-depleted T cells, or PBMCs supplied cDNA or gDNA.

Original processing notes: By means of reference gene primer amplification, nucleated cell counts were estimated. Libraries were prepared by immunoSEQ multiplex PCR; TCRdb keeps only in-frame clonotypes and omits some of them. V and J calls and clone size are as listed in that table; D and trimming were resolved from the DNA. The sample holds approximately 140,000 clones, approximately 86% seen once. The CDR3 is made up of 16 amino acids. Trimming removed 5 bases at V and 1 base at J, with 17 bases between. Germline V gene data show CDR1 as LGHNA and CDR2 as YSLEER. The sample taken for sequencing was peripheral blood. V and J are TRBV4-3 and TRBJ1-1; possibly TRBD1 for D (6 bases). The receptor's source is a woman aged 55-70 years with active or convalescent COVID-19. Here the CDR3 reads CASSYQWGRENTEAFF. The CDR3 DNA sequence: TGCGCCAGCAGCTACCAGTGGGGGCGCGAGAACACTGAAGCTTTCTTT.